Sequencing of this T cell receptor beta chain was carried out in a study of control samples from healthy donors and cancer patients. Profiled with immunoSEQ multiplex PCR; TCRdb holds only in-frame clones, not every one. The table records some 100,000 clones, around nine tenths of them present only once. Germline values: CDR1 SNHLY, CDR2 FYNNEI. The CDR3 is made up of 14 amino acids. With 6 bases clipped from V and 1 base from J, the junction kept 5 bases outside the gene matches. This receptor was taken from a human donor in good health. The donor label of this sample is uncertain. V gene TRBV2 combines with J gene TRBJ1-1; 7 bases are shared with TRBD1. The sequenced sample consisted of blood. The CDR3 region is CASRRTGANTEAFF. The CDR3 nucleotides are TGTGCCAGCAGGCGCACAGGGGCGAACACTGAAGCTTTCTTT.